The 32 T cell receptor beta chains below come from one sample, sequenced in a study of blood T cell repertoires in COVID-19. Some clones are missing from TCRdb's copy, which holds only in-frame ones; the method was immunoSEQ multiplex PCR. The sample carries 45,000 to 55,000 clones, 60% to 85% recorded once. The sample taken for sequencing was peripheral blood. These receptors were taken from a human donor with active or convalescent COVID-19. The donor label of this sample is uncertain.

V usage is TRBV9 and J usage is TRBJ2-2, with 7 bases that match TRBD2. The CDR3 is 16 residues long. V lost 7 bases and J lost 8; bases outside the gene matches: 17. Germline values: CDR1 SGDLS, CDR2 YYNGEE. The CDR3 DNA sequence: TGTGCCAGCGGAAGGGTCTCTAGCGGTGTCCAAGGGGAGCTGTTTTTT. As protein: CASGRVSSGVQGELFF.

The rearrangement joins TRBV2 to TRBJ2-5; 7 bases match TRBD1. With 7 bases clipped from V and 1 base from J, the junction kept 6 bases outside the gene matches. Germline CDR1 and CDR2: SNHLY and FYNNEI. This CDR3 comprises 14 residues. The CDR3 DNA reads as TGTGCCAGCAAGGGGGCGTGGGCCCAAGAGACCCAGTACTTC. Encoded protein: CASKGAWAQETQYF.

This sequence joins TRBV27 and TRBJ2-7; 8 bases fit TRBD1. This CDR3 is built from 16 residues. V lost 1 base and J lost 3; bases outside the gene matches: 8. The germline V gene has CDR1 MNHEY and CDR2 SMNVEV (reference sequence). CDR3 region: CASSLYSDRARYEQYF. In nucleotides, the CDR3 is TGTGCCAGCAGTTTATATTCGGACAGGGCACGCTACGAGCAGTACTTC.

This sequence joins TRBV27 and TRBJ2-2, with 8 bases aligning to TRBD1. This CDR3 region has 16 residues. Trimming removed 3 bases from V and 7 bases from J; junction bases left unmatched: 10. CDR1 and CDR2 (germline): MNHEY, SMNVEV (reference sequence). The CDR3 DNA follows: TGTGCCAGCAGTTTGTCTTGGGACAGGAGCGTCGGGGAGCTGTTTTTT. The encoded protein is CASSLSWDRSVGELFF.

This clone was observed a few times. This chain joins TRBV9 and TRBJ2-1, with D possibly TRBD2 on 6 matching bases. From germline, CDR1 is SGDLS and CDR2 YYNGEE. Trimming pared 3 bases from V and 7 bases from J, leaving 17 bases between. The CDR3 loop spans 15 amino acids. As DNA, the CDR3 is TGTGCCAGCAGCGACGGGACTGGGCGGGATAATGAGCAGTTCTTC. Translating gives CASSDGTGRDNEQFF.

The genes are TRBV5-5 and TRBJ1-3; TRBD1 aligns across 8 bases. Trimming cost V 4 bases and J 3 bases; bases outside gene matches: 6. This CDR3 contains 15 residues. CDR1 is SGHKS, CDR2 YYEKEE, per germline (reference sequence). This CDR3 reads CASSATGVVGNTIYF. DNA of the CDR3: TGTGCCAGCAGCGCGACAGGGGTTGTTGGAAACACCATATATTTT.

The chain couples TRBV4-3 to TRBJ2-3; 7 nucleotides match TRBD1. CDR1 is LGHNA, CDR2 YSLEER, per germline. The CDR3 consists of 14 residues. J was trimmed by 6 bases and V by 2 bases; bases with no gene match: 5. The DNA for the CDR3 is TGCGCCAGCAGCCAACAAGCGGACAGGGATACGCAGTATTTT. This gives the protein CASSQQADRDTQYF.

V usage is TRBV7-2 and J usage is TRBJ1-5; 8 bases agree with TRBD1. The CDR3 runs 14 residues. Germline CDR1 is SGHTA and CDR2 is FQGNSA. V shed 5 bases, J shed 4 bases, and the junction held 4 bases outside the gene matches. CDR3 coding DNA: TGTGCCAGCAGCCGGGACAGGTGGAATCAGCCCCAGCATTTT. Its protein is CASSRDRWNQPQHF.

The CDR3 spells CSASRLSFSSGTDTQYF. The CDR3 region has the DNA TGCAGTGCTAGTAGACTGTCCTTTTCTAGTGGCACAGATACGCAGTATTTT. The chain joins TRBV20-1 to TRBJ2-3; D gene uncertain. Germline-derived CDR1 and CDR2 are DFQATT and SNEGSKA (reference sequence). Trimming shortened V by 3 bases and J by 1 base, and 20 bases separated the two germline ends. The CDR3 is 17 amino acids.

This chain connects TRBV24-1 to TRBJ2-5, with 8 bases identical to TRBD2. V dropped 7 bases and J dropped 1; count of bases not matched to a gene: 7. Per germline, CDR1 KGHDR and CDR2 SFDVKD. This CDR3 has 15 amino acids. DNA for the CDR3: TGTGCCACCAGGAGGGGTAGCGGGATCCAAGAGACCCAGTACTTC. As protein: CATRRGSGIQETQYF.

J is TRBJ2-7 and V is TRBV3-1 (or the pseudogene TRBV3-2); 7 bases agree with TRBD2. Germline trimming cut 1 base from V and 4 bases from J; bases unmatched to any gene: 7. The CDR3 length is 15 residues. CDR1 and CDR2 from the germline V gene are LGHDT and YNNKEL (reference sequence). The DNA for the CDR3 is TGTGCCAGCAGCCAAGGCCCTAGCGGACTTTACGAGCAGTACTTC. It yields the protein CASSQGPSGLYEQYF.

V is TRBV11-2 and J is TRBJ2-3; possible D gene TRBD1, 6 bases. V lost 5 bases, J lost 3 bases, and 6 bases lay in between. The germline V gene has CDR1 SGHAT and CDR2 FQNNGV. This CDR3 region has 12 residues. The CDR3 sequence is CASSTGTDTQYF. CDR3 sequence (DNA): TGTGCCAGCAGCACAGGGACAGATACGCAGTATTTT. The variable domain in full, completed from reference TRBV11-2 and TRBJ2-3, reads EAGVAQSPRYKIIEKRQSVAFWCNPISGHATLYWYQQILGQGPKLLIQFQNNGVVDDSQLPKDRFSAERLKGVDSTLKIQPAKLEDSAVYLCASSTGTDTQYFGPGTRLTVL.

This CDR3 is CASGLTSNEQFF. In DNA form, the CDR3 reads TGCGCCAGCGGACTGACCAGCAATGAGCAGTTCTTC. The chain couples TRBV4-1 to TRBJ2-1; weak D call: TRBD2 (5 bases). CDR1 and CDR2 (germline): MGHRA, YSYEKL. CDR3 length: 12 residues. Between the trimmed V and J ends, which lost 8 bases and 6 bases, there was a span of 11 bases.

The rearrangement joins TRBV14 to TRBJ2-3; D is possibly TRBD2 (6 bases). Germline V gene sequence: CDR1 SGHDN, CDR2 FVKESK. The CDR3 consists of 17 residues. V was trimmed by 1 base and J by 5 bases, leaving 19 bases between them. This chain's CDR3 is CASSQGGTYRFQDTQYF. The CDR3 region has the DNA TGTGCCAGCAGCCAAGGAGGGACTTATAGGTTTCAAGATACGCAGTATTTT. Based on the CDR3 plus reference TRBV14 and TRBJ2-3, the full variable domain is EAGVTQFPSHSVIEKGQTVTLRCDPISGHDNLYWYRRVMGKEIKFLLHFVKESKQDESGMPNNRFLAERTGGTYSTLKVQPAELEDSGVYFCASSQGGTYRFQDTQYFGPGTRLTVL.

The rearrangement joins TRBV28 to TRBJ2-7, with a weak D call TRBD1 (5 bases). V lost 6 bases to trimming and J lost 6 bases, with 21 bases between them. Germline-derived CDR1 and CDR2 are MDHEN and SYDVKM. CDR3 length: 15 amino acids. CDR3 in amino acids: CASSPTQGLSSEQYF. The DNA of the CDR3 is TGTGCCAGCAGCCCGACTCAGGGCCTAAGCAGCGAGCAGTACTTC.

This chain's CDR3 is CASRPDRAGNTIYF. The CDR3 coding sequence is TGTGCCAGCAGGCCGGACAGGGCCGGAAACACCATATATTTT. The chain is built from TRBV5-4 and TRBJ1-3, with TRBD1 matching over 8 bases. Germline CDR1 SGHNT, CDR2 YYREEE (reference sequence). The J segment lost 4 bases and the V segment lost 5 bases, leaving 5 bases of the junction unmatched. This CDR3 contains 14 residues.

The chain combines TRBV5-1 with TRBJ1-4; 9 nucleotides agree with TRBD1. The CDR3 contains 13 residues. The germline V gene has CDR1 SGHRS and CDR2 YFSETQ. Germline trimming cut 4 bases from V and 7 bases from J; bases unmatched to any gene: 2. CDR3 loop: CASSRDRVEKLFF. In DNA, the CDR3 is TGCGCCAGCAGCCGGGACAGGGTTGAAAAACTGTTTTTT.

The chain joins TRBV12-3 or TRBV12-4 to TRBJ1-2, with 7 bases fitting TRBD1. The CDR3 spans 13 residues. V lost 5 bases and J lost 7; bases outside the gene matches: 7. The CDR3, as DNA: TGTGCCAGCAGTGCCCGACAGGGAGGTGGCTACACCTTC. This translates into CASSARQGGGYTF.

This clone was seen just once. The chain combines TRBV4-2 with TRBJ2-6; 7 bases match TRBD2. The CDR3 sequence is 17 residues long. J lost 0 bases, V lost 4 bases, and 6 bases had no gene match. The germline V gene has CDR1 LGHNA and CDR2 YNFKEQ. The CDR3 sequence: CASSRETSRSGANVLTF. DNA for the CDR3: TGTGCCAGCAGCCGGGAGACTAGCCGCTCTGGGGCCAACGTCCTGACTTTC.

This clone turned up a few times. The chain couples TRBV9 to TRBJ1-2; 8 nucleotides agree with TRBD1. With V trimmed by 0 bases and J by 7 bases, 14 bases remained unmatched. This CDR3 region has 17 residues. The germline CDR1 and CDR2 sequences are SGDLS and YYNGEE. As DNA, the CDR3 is TGTGCCAGCAGCGTAGCAAGTGCGGACAGGGCTTTGGTTGGCTACACCTTC. Translation gives CASSVASADRALVGYTF.

The chain has TRBV18 and TRBJ1-2; D is uncertain. Trimming took off 2 bases at V and 4 bases at J, with 11 bases between the two ends. The CDR3 loop spans 14 amino acids. Germline assignment: CDR1 KGHSH and CDR2 LQKENI. CDR3 amino acids: CASSPEALGYGYTF. CDR3 DNA: TGTGCCAGCTCACCAGAGGCTCTAGGCTATGGCTACACCTTC.

The chain uses TRBV28 and TRBJ2-4, with TRBD2 identical over 7 bases. This CDR3 contains 14 residues. From germline, CDR1 is MDHEN and CDR2 SYDVKM. V lost 7 bases to trimming and J lost 8 bases; unmatched junction nucleotides: 11. CDR3 protein: CASNGGSGLDIQYF. The DNA for the CDR3 is TGTGCCAGCAACGGCGGGAGTGGTTTAGACATTCAGTACTTC. The full variable domain, rest sourced from reference TRBV28 and TRBJ2-4, is DVKVTQSSRYLVKRTGEKVFLECVQDMDHENMFWYRQDPGLGLRLIYFSYDVKMKEKGDIPEGYSVSREKKERFSLILESASTNQTSMYLCASNGGSGLDIQYFGAGTRLSVL.

This chain connects TRBV5-1 to TRBJ1-1, with D possibly matching TRBD1 (6 bases). Germline lookup yields CDR1 SGHRS and CDR2 YFSETQ. Deletions cut 1 base from V and 1 base from J, with 14 bases between. The CDR3 is 16 amino acids. The CDR3 loop reads CASSLTRAGENTEAFF. CDR3 DNA sequence: TGCGCCAGCAGCTTGACGAGGGCAGGGGAGAACACTGAAGCTTTCTTT.

V is TRBV9 and J is TRBJ2-1; D is unclear. Per the germline V gene, CDR1 is SGDLS and CDR2 is YYNGEE. The V and J ends lost 0 bases and 1 base respectively, with 8 bases between them. The CDR3 sequence is 15 residues long. The CDR3 loop reads CASSVAQASYNEQFF. CDR3 DNA sequence: TGTGCCAGCAGCGTAGCCCAGGCTTCCTACAATGAGCAGTTCTTC.

The CDR3 is CAISPGRGAPEYEQYF. The CDR3 DNA reads TGTGCCATCAGTCCCGGTAGAGGAGCGCCGGAATACGAGCAGTACTTC. The J gene is TRBJ2-7, the V gene TRBV10-3; D remains ambiguous. Trimming shortened V by 5 bases and J by 4 bases, and 21 bases separated the two germline ends. CDR1 is ENHRY and CDR2 is SYGVKD in the germline V gene. The CDR3 contains 16 residues.

This rearrangement joins TRBV28 to TRBJ1-1; 10 positions agree with TRBD1. Germline V gene lookup returns CDR1 MDHEN and CDR2 SYDVKM. V trimming: 5 bases; J trimming: 2 bases; junction bases outside the gene matches: 14. This CDR3 region has 18 residues. The CDR3, as DNA: TGTGCCAGCAGTCCCAGACAGGGGGCTAGGAGGAAAAACACTGAAGCTTTCTTT. Translating gives CASSPRQGARRKNTEAFF.

The chain joins TRBV2 to TRBJ1-4; D is uncertain. CDR3 length: 15 residues. Trimming shortened V by 2 bases and J by 8 bases, and 15 bases separated the two germline ends. Germline loops: CDR1 SNHLY, CDR2 FYNNEI. The CDR3 DNA is TGTGCCAGCAGTGAAAGAGGCCGAGAGAGCGAAAAACTGTTTTTT. The encoded protein is CASSERGRESEKLFF.

This chain connects TRBV24-1 to TRBJ2-1; 7 positions match TRBD1. Per germline, CDR1 KGHDR and CDR2 SFDVKD. The CDR3 is 17 residues long. Trimming cost V 0 bases and J 4 bases; bases outside gene matches: 8. The CDR3 is CATSDLSRGYSYNEQFF. DNA of the CDR3: TGTGCCACCAGTGATTTGTCCAGGGGGTATTCGTACAATGAGCAGTTCTTC.

The chain uses TRBV30 and TRBJ1-3, with 7 bases fitting TRBD1. Per germline, CDR1 GTSNPN and CDR2 SVGIG (reference sequence). J was trimmed by 8 bases and V by 5 bases; bases with no gene match: 6. The CDR3 runs to 12 residues. CDR3 DNA: TGTGCCTGGGACAGGGCCGCGGACACCATATATTTT. This codes for CAWDRAADTIYF.

V and J are TRBV7-8 and TRBJ2-7, with 14 bases that match TRBD2. The CDR3 extends over 19 amino acids. Germline assignment: CDR1 SGHVS and CDR2 FQNEAQ. The J segment lost 6 bases and the V segment lost 6 bases, leaving 19 bases of the junction unmatched. The DNA of the CDR3 is TGTGCCAGCAGTATCACCGGGACTAGCGGGAGAGCGGGCTCGTTCGAGCAGTACTTC. Residues: CASSITGTSGRAGSFEQYF.

The chain employs TRBV19 and TRBJ2-5; 10 nucleotides match TRBD2. The CDR3 has 15 amino acids. V gave up 3 bases and J gave up 4 bases; unmatched junction bases: 5. From germline, CDR1 is LNHDA and CDR2 SQIVND (reference sequence). The CDR3 loop reads CASSMLAGVGETQYF. CDR3 bases: TGTGCCAGTAGTATGCTAGCGGGAGTGGGAGAGACCCAGTACTTC.

The chain uses TRBV12-3 or TRBV12-4 and TRBJ1-2, with a tentative D call TRBD1 (5 bases). The CDR3 has 11 amino acids. Trimming removed 7 bases from V and 7 bases from J, with 10 bases in between. CDR3: CASKQGGGYTF. The CDR3 coding sequence is TGTGCCAGCAAGCAGGGCGGTGGCTACACCTTC.